These 4 T cell receptor beta chains originate from one sample sequenced in a study of blood T cell repertoires in COVID-19 (dated by TCRdb to the early 2020s). Libraries were constructed by the immunoSEQ multiplex PCR assay. TCRdb retrieved this table from immuneACCESS and kept in-frame rearrangements only. Not all clones are present; in checked studies, unresolved V genes account for under half, and no reason is known for the remainder. The sample has about 98,000 clones on record, roughly 82% of them singletons. The ten largest clones add up to under 20% of the sample. Sequenced: peripheral blood. Receptors originate from a man aged 80 or over with acute or convalescent COVID-19.

The chain couples TRBV6-6 to TRBJ2-7, with TRBD2 matching over 7 bases. Per germline, CDR1 MNHNY and CDR2 SVGAGI (reference sequence). Trimming removed 0 bases from V and 2 bases from J; junction bases left unmatched: 7. This CDR3 has 16 residues. This CDR3 reads CASSYSSSSGAYEQYF. CDR3 sequence (DNA): TGTGCCAGCAGTTACTCATCGTCTAGCGGAGCCTACGAGCAGTACTTC.

The genes are TRBV19 and TRBJ2-7; weak D call: TRBD2 (5 bases). This CDR3 has 14 amino acids. In germline, CDR1 is LNHDA, CDR2 SQIVND (reference sequence). The germline V and J ends were trimmed by 3 bases and 0 bases, with 9 bases remaining between them. CDR3 amino acids: CASSISRASYEQYF. The CDR3, as DNA: TGTGCCAGTAGTATTTCGCGGGCCTCCTACGAGCAGTACTTC.

This clone was seen once. This sequence joins TRBV19 and TRBJ2-7; 8 nucleotides line up with TRBD1. This CDR3 is built from 14 residues. The germline CDR1 and CDR2 sequences are LNHDA and SQIVND (reference sequence). V shed 4 bases, J shed 4 bases, and the junction held 6 bases outside the gene matches. CDR3 DNA sequence: TGTGCCAGTAGTAAGGGGACAGGTTCTTACGAGCAGTACTTC. Translated: CASSKGTGSYEQYF.

This chain links TRBV4-3 with TRBJ2-5, with 9 bases lining up with TRBD2. This CDR3 spans 15 amino acids. Germline V lookup: CDR1 LGHNA, CDR2 YSLEER. V was clipped by 1 base and J by 5 bases; unmatched bases: 5. In DNA form, the CDR3 reads TGCGCCAGCAGCCAAGGAGCGGGGGGCCTGGAGACCCAGTACTTC. The encoded protein is CASSQGAGGLETQYF.